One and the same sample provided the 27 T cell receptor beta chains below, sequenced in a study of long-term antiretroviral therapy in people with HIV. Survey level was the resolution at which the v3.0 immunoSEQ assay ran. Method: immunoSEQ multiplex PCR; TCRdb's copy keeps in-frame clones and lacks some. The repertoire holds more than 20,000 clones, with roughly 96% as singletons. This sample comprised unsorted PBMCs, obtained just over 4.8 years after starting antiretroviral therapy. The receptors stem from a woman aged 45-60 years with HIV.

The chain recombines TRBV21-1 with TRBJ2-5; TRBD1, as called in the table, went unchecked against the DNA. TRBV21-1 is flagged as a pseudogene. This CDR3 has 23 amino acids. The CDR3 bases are TGTGCCAGCAGCAAAGTGGGGGTGGCGTGGTTGAAGGGCCGGGACAGGGCTAAAGAGACCCAGTACTTC. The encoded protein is CASSKVGVAWLKGRDRAKETQYF.

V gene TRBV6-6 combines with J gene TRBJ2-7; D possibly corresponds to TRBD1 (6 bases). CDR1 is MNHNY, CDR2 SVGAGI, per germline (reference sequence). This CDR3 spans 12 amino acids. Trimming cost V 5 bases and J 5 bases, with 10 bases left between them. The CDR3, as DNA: TGTGCCAGCAGTCAACAGGGACACGAGCAGTACTTC. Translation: CASSQQGHEQYF.

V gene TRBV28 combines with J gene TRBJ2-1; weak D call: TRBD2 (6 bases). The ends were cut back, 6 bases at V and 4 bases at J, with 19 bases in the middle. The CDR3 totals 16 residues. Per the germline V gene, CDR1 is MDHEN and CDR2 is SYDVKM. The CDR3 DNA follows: TGTGCCAGCAGGCCAGCCGGGACTGGTTCATACAATGAGCAGTTCTTC. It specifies CASRPAGTGSYNEQFF.

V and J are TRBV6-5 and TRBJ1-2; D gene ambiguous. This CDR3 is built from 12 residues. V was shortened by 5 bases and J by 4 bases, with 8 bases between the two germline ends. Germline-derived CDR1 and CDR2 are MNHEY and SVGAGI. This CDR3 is CASSEGFYGYTF. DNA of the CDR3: TGTGCCAGCAGTGAAGGGTTCTATGGCTACACCTTC.

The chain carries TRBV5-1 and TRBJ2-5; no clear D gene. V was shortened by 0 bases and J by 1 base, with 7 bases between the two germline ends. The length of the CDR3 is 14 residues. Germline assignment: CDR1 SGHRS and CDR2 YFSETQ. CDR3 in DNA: TGCGCCAGCAGCTTGGGAGGTCCCCAAGAGACCCAGTACTTC. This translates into CASSLGGPQETQYF.

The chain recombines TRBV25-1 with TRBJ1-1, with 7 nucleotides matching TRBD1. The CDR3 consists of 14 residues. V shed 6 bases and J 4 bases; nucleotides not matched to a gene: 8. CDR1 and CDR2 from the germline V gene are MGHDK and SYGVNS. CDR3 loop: CASSGGTAITEAFF. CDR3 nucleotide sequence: TGTGCCAGCAGCGGAGGGACAGCTATCACTGAAGCTTTCTTT.

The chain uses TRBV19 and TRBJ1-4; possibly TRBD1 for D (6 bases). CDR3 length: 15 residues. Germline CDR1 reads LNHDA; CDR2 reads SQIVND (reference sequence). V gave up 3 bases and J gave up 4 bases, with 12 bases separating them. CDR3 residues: CASSMPGALNEKLFF. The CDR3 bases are TGTGCCAGTAGTATGCCAGGGGCGCTTAATGAAAAACTGTTTTTT.

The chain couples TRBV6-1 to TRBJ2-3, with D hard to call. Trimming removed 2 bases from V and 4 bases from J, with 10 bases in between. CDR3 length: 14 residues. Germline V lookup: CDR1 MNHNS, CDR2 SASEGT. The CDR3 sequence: CASSEMWVSDTQYF. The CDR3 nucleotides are TGTGCCAGCAGTGAAATGTGGGTTTCAGATACGCAGTATTTT.

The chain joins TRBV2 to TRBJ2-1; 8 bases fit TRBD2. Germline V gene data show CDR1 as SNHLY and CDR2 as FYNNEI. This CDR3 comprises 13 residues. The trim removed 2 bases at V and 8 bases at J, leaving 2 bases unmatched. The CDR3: CASSEWREDEQFF. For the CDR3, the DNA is TGTGCCAGCAGTGAATGGCGGGAGGATGAGCAGTTCTTC.

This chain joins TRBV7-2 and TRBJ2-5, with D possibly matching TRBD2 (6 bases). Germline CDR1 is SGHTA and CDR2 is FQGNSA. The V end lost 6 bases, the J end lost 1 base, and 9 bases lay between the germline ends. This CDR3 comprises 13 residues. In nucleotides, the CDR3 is TGTGCCAGCAGAAGTAGCGGCCAAGAGACCCAGTACTTC. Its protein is CASRSSGQETQYF.

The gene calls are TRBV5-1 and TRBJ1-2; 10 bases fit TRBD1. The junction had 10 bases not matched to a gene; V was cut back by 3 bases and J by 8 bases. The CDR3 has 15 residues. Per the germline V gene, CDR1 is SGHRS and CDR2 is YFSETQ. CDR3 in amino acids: CASSWGTGAVGGYTF. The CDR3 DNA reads TGCGCCAGCAGCTGGGGGACAGGGGCTGTTGGGGGCTACACCTTC.

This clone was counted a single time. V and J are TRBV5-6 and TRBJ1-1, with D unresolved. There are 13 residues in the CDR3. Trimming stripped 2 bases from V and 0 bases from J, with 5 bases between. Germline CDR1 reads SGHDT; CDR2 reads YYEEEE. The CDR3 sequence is CASSFNMNTEAFF. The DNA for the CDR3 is TGTGCCAGCAGCTTTAATATGAACACTGAAGCTTTCTTT.

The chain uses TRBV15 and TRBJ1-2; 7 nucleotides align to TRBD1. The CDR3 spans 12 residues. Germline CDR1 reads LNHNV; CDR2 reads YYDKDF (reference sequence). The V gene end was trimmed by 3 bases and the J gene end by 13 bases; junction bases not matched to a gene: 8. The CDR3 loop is CATSSQTGLSTF. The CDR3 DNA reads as TGTGCCACCAGCAGTCAGACAGGGCTCTCCACCTTC.

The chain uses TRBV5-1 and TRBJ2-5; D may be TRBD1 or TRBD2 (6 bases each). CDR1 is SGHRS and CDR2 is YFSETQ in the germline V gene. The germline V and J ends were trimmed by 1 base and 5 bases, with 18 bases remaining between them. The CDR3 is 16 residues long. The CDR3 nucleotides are TGCGCCAGCAGCTTGATCCCTCAGGGGACTTGGGAGACCCAGTACTTC. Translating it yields CASSLIPQGTWETQYF.

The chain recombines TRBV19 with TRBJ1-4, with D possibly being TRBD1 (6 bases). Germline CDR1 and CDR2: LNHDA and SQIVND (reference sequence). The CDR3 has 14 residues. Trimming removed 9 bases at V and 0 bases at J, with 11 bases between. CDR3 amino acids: CASRGLATNEKLFF. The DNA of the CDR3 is TGTGCCAGCCGGGGGCTAGCAACTAATGAAAAACTGTTTTTT.

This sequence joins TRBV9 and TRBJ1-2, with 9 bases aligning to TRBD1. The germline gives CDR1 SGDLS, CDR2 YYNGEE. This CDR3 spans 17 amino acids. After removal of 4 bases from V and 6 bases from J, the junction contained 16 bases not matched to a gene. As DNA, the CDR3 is TGTGCCAGCAGCCTACAAACTCTCTCACAGGGGGCGAATGGCTACACCTTC. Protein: CASSLQTLSQGANGYTF.

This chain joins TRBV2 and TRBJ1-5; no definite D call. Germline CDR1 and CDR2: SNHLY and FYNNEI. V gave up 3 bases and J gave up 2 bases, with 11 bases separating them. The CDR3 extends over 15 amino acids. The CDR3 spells CASSEGLAGNQPQHF. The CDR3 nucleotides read TGTGCCAGCAGTGAGGGATTAGCTGGCAATCAGCCCCAGCATTTT.

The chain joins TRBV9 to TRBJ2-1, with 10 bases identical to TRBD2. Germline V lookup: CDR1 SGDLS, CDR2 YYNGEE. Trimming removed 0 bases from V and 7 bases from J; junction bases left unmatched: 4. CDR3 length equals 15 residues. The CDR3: CASSVGLAGVNEQFF. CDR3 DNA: TGTGCCAGCAGCGTAGGCCTAGCGGGAGTAAATGAGCAGTTCTTC.

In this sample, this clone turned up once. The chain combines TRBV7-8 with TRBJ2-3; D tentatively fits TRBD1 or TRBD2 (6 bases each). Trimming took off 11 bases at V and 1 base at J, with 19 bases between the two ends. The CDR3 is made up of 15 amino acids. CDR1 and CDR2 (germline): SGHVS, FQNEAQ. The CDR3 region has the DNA TGTGCCCTCCAAGGGGGGATTGTGGGCACAGATACGCAGTATTTT. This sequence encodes CALQGGIVGTDTQYF.

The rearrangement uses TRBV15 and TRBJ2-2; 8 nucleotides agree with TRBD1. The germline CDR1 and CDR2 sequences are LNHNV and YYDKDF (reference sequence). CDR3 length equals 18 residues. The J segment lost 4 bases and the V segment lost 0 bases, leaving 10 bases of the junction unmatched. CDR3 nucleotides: TGTGCCACCAGCAGAGAGCCCCGGACAGGGTTTACCACCGGGGAGCTGTTTTTT. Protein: CATSREPRTGFTTGELFF.

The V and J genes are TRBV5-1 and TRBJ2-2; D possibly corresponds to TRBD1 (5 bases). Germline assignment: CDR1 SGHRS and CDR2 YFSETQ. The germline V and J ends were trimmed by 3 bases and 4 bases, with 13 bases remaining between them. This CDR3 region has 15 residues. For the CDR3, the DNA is TGCGCCAGCAGCTCCTCACCAGGGTTCACCGGGGAGCTGTTTTTT. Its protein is CASSSSPGFTGELFF.

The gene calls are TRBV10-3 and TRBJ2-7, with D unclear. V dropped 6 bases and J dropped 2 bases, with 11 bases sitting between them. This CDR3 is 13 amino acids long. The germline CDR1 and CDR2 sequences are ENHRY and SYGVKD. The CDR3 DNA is TGTGCCATCAGCCCCCCGGGTGCCTACGAGCAGTACTTC. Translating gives CAISPPGAYEQYF.

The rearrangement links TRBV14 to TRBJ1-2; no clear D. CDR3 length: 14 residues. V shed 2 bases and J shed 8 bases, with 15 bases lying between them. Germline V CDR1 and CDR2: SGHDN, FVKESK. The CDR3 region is CASSQMEAGGGYTF. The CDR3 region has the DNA TGTGCCAGCAGCCAAATGGAGGCAGGTGGCGGCTACACCTTC.

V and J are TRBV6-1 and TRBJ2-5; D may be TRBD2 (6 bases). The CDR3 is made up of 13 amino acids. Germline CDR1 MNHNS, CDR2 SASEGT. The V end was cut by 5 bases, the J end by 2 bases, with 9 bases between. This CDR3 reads CASSLGLQETQYF. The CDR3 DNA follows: TGTGCCAGCAGTCTGGGACTGCAAGAGACCCAGTACTTC.

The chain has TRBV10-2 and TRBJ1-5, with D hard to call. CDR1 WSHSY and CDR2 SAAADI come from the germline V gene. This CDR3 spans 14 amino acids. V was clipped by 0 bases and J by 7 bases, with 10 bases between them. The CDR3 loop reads CASSESMAEQPQHF. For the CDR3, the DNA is TGCGCCAGCAGTGAGTCAATGGCAGAGCAGCCCCAGCATTTT.

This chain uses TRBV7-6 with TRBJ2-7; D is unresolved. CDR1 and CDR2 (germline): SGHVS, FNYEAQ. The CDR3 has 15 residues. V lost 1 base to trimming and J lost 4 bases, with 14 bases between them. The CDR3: CASSLGPERLYEQYF. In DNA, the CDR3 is TGTGCCAGCAGCTTAGGGCCGGAAAGGCTTTACGAGCAGTACTTC.

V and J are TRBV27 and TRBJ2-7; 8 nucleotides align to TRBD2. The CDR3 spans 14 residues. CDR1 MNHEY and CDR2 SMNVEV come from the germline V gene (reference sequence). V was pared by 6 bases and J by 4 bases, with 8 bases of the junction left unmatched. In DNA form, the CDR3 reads TGTGCCAGCAGAGAGCGGGAGAGGAGGTACGAGCAGTACTTC. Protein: CASRERERRYEQYF.